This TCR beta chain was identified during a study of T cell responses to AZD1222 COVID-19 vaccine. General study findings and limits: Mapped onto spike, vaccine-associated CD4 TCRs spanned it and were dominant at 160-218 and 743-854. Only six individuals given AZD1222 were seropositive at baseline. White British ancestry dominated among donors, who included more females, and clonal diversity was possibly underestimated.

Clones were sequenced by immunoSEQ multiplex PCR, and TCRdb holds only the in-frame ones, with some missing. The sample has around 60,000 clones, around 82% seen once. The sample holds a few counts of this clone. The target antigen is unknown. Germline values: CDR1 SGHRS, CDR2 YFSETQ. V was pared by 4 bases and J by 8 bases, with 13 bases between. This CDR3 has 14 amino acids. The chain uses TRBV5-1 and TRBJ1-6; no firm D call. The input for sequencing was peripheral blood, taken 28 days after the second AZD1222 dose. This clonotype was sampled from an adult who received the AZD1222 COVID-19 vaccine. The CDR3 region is CASSTGIADSPLHF. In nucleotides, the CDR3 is TGCGCCAGCAGCACCGGGATCGCCGATTCACCCCTCCACTTT. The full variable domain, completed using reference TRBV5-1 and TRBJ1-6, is KAGVTQTPRYLIKTRGQQVTLSCSPISGHRSVSWYQQTPGQGLQFLFEYFSETQRNKGNFPGRFSGRQFSNSRSEMNVSTLELGDSALYLCASSTGIADSPLHFGNGTRLTVT.